A single sample gave rise to the 21 T cell receptor beta chains below, sequenced in a study of technical replicates of blood from several donors. Here immunoSEQ multiplex PCR was the method, and the copy in TCRdb shows in-frame clones only, minus some. Among under 90,000 clones listed, 85% to 95% were seen once. Sequenced input: T cells isolated from PBMCs. These TCRs come from a human donor in good health.

V and J are TRBV4-2 and TRBJ1-4; 7 nucleotides agree with TRBD1. From germline, CDR1 is LGHNA and CDR2 YNFKEQ. The CDR3 sequence is 19 residues long. With 3 bases clipped from V and 3 bases from J, the junction kept 16 bases outside the gene matches. The CDR3 nucleotides are TGTGCCAGCAGCCAGGAGTCGGACAGGAGGACCTCCCCTAATGAAAAACTGTTTTTT. The encoded protein is CASSQESDRRTSPNEKLFF.

V gene TRBV7-6 combines with J gene TRBJ2-5, with D perhaps TRBD1 (6 bases). Trimming removed 5 bases from V and 5 bases from J, with 24 bases in between. Per germline, CDR1 SGHVS and CDR2 FNYEAQ. The CDR3 runs 17 residues. The CDR3 DNA follows: TGTGCCAGCAGCCCCCCACAACAGACCTCAAGGGGGGAGACCCAGTACTTC. Amino acids: CASSPPQQTSRGETQYF.

The CDR3 loop is CASEPPDRGDHEQYF. The DNA of the CDR3 is TGTGCCTCCGAACCCCCGGACAGGGGGGACCACGAGCAGTACTTC. This chain joins TRBV2 and TRBJ2-7; TRBD1 aligns across 10 bases. Germline values: CDR1 SNHLY, CDR2 FYNNEI. V lost 11 bases to trimming and J lost 5 bases; unmatched junction nucleotides: 15. The CDR3 has 15 amino acids.

This clone was recorded only once. The J gene is TRBJ2-7, the V gene TRBV6-1; D is undetermined. The CDR3 is 15 residues long. V was shortened by 0 bases and J by 2 bases, with 11 bases between the two germline ends. The V gene's germline CDR1 is MNHNS and CDR2 SASEGT. CDR3 amino acids: CASSEAPGLTYEQYF. CDR3 nucleotide sequence: TGTGCCAGCAGTGAAGCCCCAGGTCTCACCTACGAGCAGTACTTC.

The chain recombines TRBV6-5 with TRBJ2-1, with TRBD2 identical over 8 bases. V lost 2 bases, J lost 8 bases, and 8 bases stayed unmatched. The CDR3 runs 15 residues. Per germline, CDR1 MNHEY and CDR2 SVGAGI. The chain's CDR3 is CASSYGAGGGYEQFF. The DNA for the CDR3 is TGTGCCAGCAGTTACGGGGCGGGAGGAGGGTATGAGCAGTTCTTC.

The count of this clone is one. This chain connects TRBV4-1 to TRBJ2-1; D uncertain. V lost 3 bases, J lost 0 bases, and 12 bases lay in between. Germline assignment: CDR1 MGHRA and CDR2 YSYEKL. This CDR3 is 16 amino acids long. CDR3 coding DNA: TGCGCCAGCAGCCAGGTAAACCTAATCTCCTACAATGAGCAGTTCTTC. It specifies CASSQVNLISYNEQFF.

This chain connects TRBV5-1 to TRBJ2-7, with D possibly TRBD1 on 6 matching bases. CDR1 and CDR2 (germline): SGHRS, YFSETQ. The CDR3 has 16 residues. V was clipped by 3 bases and J by 3 bases, with 19 bases between them. CDR3 region: CASSSRAQGVLYEQYF. CDR3 nucleotides: TGCGCCAGCAGCTCCCGTGCACAGGGAGTACTCTACGAGCAGTACTTC.

In nucleotides, the CDR3 is TGTGCCAGCACGTCACCGGGACAGGGGTCCGGGGAGCTGTTTTTT. Translating it yields CASTSPGQGSGELFF. The rearrangement links TRBV28 to TRBJ2-2, with 10 bases lining up with TRBD1. Trimming cost V 7 bases and J 6 bases; bases outside gene matches: 8. Looked up from germline, CDR1 is MDHEN and CDR2 is SYDVKM. The CDR3 loop spans 15 amino acids.

The table lists this clone with a count of one. The gene calls are TRBV28 and TRBJ2-5; D not resolved. The CDR3 sequence is 16 residues long. Trimming cost V 2 bases and J 5 bases, with 18 bases left between them. Germline V gives CDR1 MDHEN, CDR2 SYDVKM. CDR3 sequence (DNA): TGTGCCAGCAGTTTAAATAGTTGGGCCGAAGTGGAGACCCAGTACTTC. Translated: CASSLNSWAEVETQYF.

The chain combines TRBV15 with TRBJ1-1; no clear D. The V end was cut by 1 base, the J end by 3 bases, with 15 bases between. CDR1 and CDR2 from the germline V gene are LNHNV and YYDKDF (reference sequence). This CDR3 region has 16 residues. The CDR3 coding sequence is TGTGCCACCAGCAGAGTGAGAACAGTCGCACACACTGAAGCTTTCTTT. Protein product: CATSRVRTVAHTEAFF.

The chain recombines TRBV27 with TRBJ2-7, with D perhaps matching TRBD1 (6 bases). Germline-derived CDR1 and CDR2 are MNHEY and SMNVEV (reference sequence). With 3 bases removed from V and 3 bases from J, the gap between germline ends came to 12 bases. The CDR3 sequence is 14 residues long. The CDR3 DNA reads TGTGCCAGCAGTTTCGCAGGGGTGAACTACGAGCAGTACTTC. Protein product: CASSFAGVNYEQYF.

The V gene is TRBV6-5, the J gene TRBJ1-2; D is uncertain. This CDR3 has 13 amino acids. Germline V gives CDR1 MNHEY, CDR2 SVGAGI. Deletions cut 2 bases from V and 14 bases from J, with 18 bases between. The CDR3 nucleotides read TGTGCCAGCAGTTACCCGGGAGGTTGGCTCCTTACCTTC. It translates to CASSYPGGWLLTF.

The V gene is TRBV11-3, the J gene TRBJ2-3, with D uncertain. The germline V and J ends were trimmed by 0 bases and 4 bases, with 11 bases remaining between them. Germline V lookup: CDR1 SGHNT, CDR2 YENEEA. The CDR3 length is 15 residues. Here the CDR3 DNA reads TGTGCCAGCAGCTTAGACACCTCTAGGCCAGATACGCAGTATTTT. Its translation is CASSLDTSRPDTQYF.

The rearrangement links TRBV5-4 to TRBJ2-7; 8 nucleotides line up with TRBD2. V lost 0 bases to trimming and J lost 2 bases; unmatched junction nucleotides: 4. Per germline, CDR1 SGHNT and CDR2 YYREEE (reference sequence). This CDR3 spans 15 amino acids. This CDR3 is CASSLGRGETYEQYF. The CDR3 region has the DNA TGTGCCAGCAGCTTGGGGCGGGGGGAGACCTACGAGCAGTACTTC. The whole variable domain, remainder taken from reference TRBV5-4 and TRBJ2-7, is ETGVTQSPTHLIKTRGQQVTLRCSSQSGHNTVSWYQQALGQGPQFIFQYYREEENGRGNFPPRFSGLQFPNYSSELNVNALELDDSALYLCASSLGRGETYEQYFGPGTRLTVT.

A single count supports this clone. This rearrangement joins TRBV6-5 to TRBJ2-1, with a possible D match to TRBD1 (6 bases). Germline lookup yields CDR1 MNHEY and CDR2 SVGAGI. Trimming left V 3 bases short and J 7 bases short, with 7 bases between. This CDR3 is 12 amino acids long. The CDR3 here is CASSYQGNEQFF. The CDR3 nucleotides read TGTGCCAGCAGTTATCAGGGGAATGAGCAGTTCTTC.

This clone was recorded once. V is TRBV11-1 and J is TRBJ2-1; D possibly corresponds to TRBD1 (5 bases). The CDR3 has 11 amino acids. V was shortened by 5 bases and J by 11 bases, with 10 bases between the two germline ends. The germline gives CDR1 SGHAT, CDR2 FQDESV (reference sequence). The CDR3 protein is CASSAQGKQFF. Here the CDR3 DNA reads TGTGCCAGCAGCGCTCAGGGTAAGCAGTTCTTC. Full variable domain (remainder filled in from reference TRBV11-1 and TRBJ2-1): EAEVAQSPRYKITEKSQAVAFWCDPISGHATLYWYRQILGQGPELLVQFQDESVVDDSQLPKDRFSAERLKGVDSTLKIQPAELGDSAMYLCASSAQGKQFFGPGTRLTVL.

The rearrangement joins TRBV11-3 to TRBJ1-2, with unresolved D. Germline-derived CDR1 and CDR2 are SGHNT and YENEEA. Trimming stripped 0 bases from V and 6 bases from J, with 5 bases between. The CDR3 has 12 residues. The CDR3 region is CASSLDRDGYTF. CDR3 in DNA: TGTGCCAGCAGCTTAGATCGGGATGGCTACACCTTC.

V and J are TRBV29-1 and TRBJ2-2; TRBD2 agrees at 12 bases. Germline V gene data show CDR1 as SQVTM and CDR2 as ANQGSEA. This CDR3 is 15 amino acids long. Trimming at V came to 6 bases and at J to 3 bases, leaving 5 bases not matched to a gene. Here the CDR3 reads CSVGRLAGDTGELFF. CDR3 DNA sequence: TGCAGCGTGGGGCGACTAGCGGGAGACACCGGGGAGCTGTTTTTT.

The chain couples TRBV9 to TRBJ2-2; D is perhaps TRBD1 (6 bases). The CDR3 sequence is 15 residues long. Trimming shortened V by 2 bases and J by 2 bases, and 10 bases separated the two germline ends. Germline assignment: CDR1 SGDLS and CDR2 YYNGEE. CDR3 sequence (DNA): TGTGCCAGCAGCGTCCGGGACATCAACACCGGGGAGCTGTTTTTT. It yields the protein CASSVRDINTGELFF.

The V gene is TRBV11-2, the J gene TRBJ1-4; no clear D. CDR3 length equals 11 residues. The germline V gene encodes CDR1 SGHAT and CDR2 FQNNGV. V shed 8 bases and J shed 10 bases, with 11 bases lying between them. Written as DNA, the CDR3 is TGTGCCAGCCGCGGTGAAGGAAAACTGTTTTTT. This encodes CASRGEGKLFF.

This clone was observed a single time. The chain combines TRBV15 with TRBJ2-7; D remains ambiguous. Germline-derived CDR1 and CDR2 are LNHNV and YYDKDF (reference sequence). The CDR3 is made up of 13 amino acids. The V end was cut by 4 bases, the J end by 7 bases, with 14 bases between. CDR3 loop: CATSKPTLREQYF. The DNA for the CDR3 is TGTGCCACCAGCAAGCCCACGCTCCGGGAGCAGTACTTC.